The clone carrying this T cell receptor beta chain showed up many times. The data originate from a study of early T cells in non-severe SARS-CoV-2 infection. Whole-study context: Alpha and beta chains were unpaired, from unsorted whole-blood bulk RNA.

Trimming left V 0 bases short and J 10 bases short, with 15 bases between. Germline lookup yields CDR1 SGHDN and CDR2 FVKESK. This CDR3 contains 14 residues. Attachment of unique molecular identifiers to individual cDNA molecules was performed. TCRdb redid the calling of the 5' RACE reads with MiXCR, one entry per CDR3 protein. The sample lists about 64,000 distinct CDR3 sequences, around 11% seen once, with roughly 3% in the top ten. This sequence joins TRBV14 and TRBJ1-1; possibly TRBD1 for D (5 bases). The TCR comes from an adult who was a healthcare worker with PCR-confirmed SARS-CoV-2 infection or an uninfected control (not recorded which). The specimen comprised whole blood, sampled at baseline. CDR3 sequence reads: CASSQDGAGRRAFF. The CDR3 DNA sequence: TGTGCCAGCAGCCAAGATGGGGCAGGACGGAGAGCTTTCTTT.